A selection of T cell receptor beta chains follows, all from one sample in a study of T-cell reconstitution after alpha-beta-depleted transplantation in children. TCRdb re-called the PCR reads through MiXCR, storing one row per CDR3 protein. Counted here are about 980,000 distinct CDR3 sequences, under 30% occurring once; the ten biggest clones make up roughly 28%. This material consisted of PBMCs, mostly from graft donor cells, taken 360 days after TCRalphabeta/CD19-depleted stem cell transplant. The receptor set was obtained from a boy in the first two years of life who had a stem cell transplant for SCID, so the T cells may come from the graft donor. The CDR3 runs from the conserved cysteine through the conserved F or W. The D gene is left open where the match is weak. Part of the rows lack a size; the others show once, few, many or a class for expanded clones.

CDR3nt,CDR3aa,v_gene,j_gene,d_gene,abundance
TGTGCCAGCAGCTCCCAACCCGGCGCCGAGCAGTACTTC,CASSSQPGAEQYF,TRBV7-3,TRBJ2-7,-,few
TGTGCCAGCAGCTCAAAGGCGGGGCGGCCTGAAGCTTTCTTT,CASSSKAGRPEAFF,TRBV7-9,TRBJ1-1,-,-
TGCAGTGCTAGGGTCAGCTCCTACGAGCAGTACTTC,CSARVSSYEQYF,TRBV20-1,TRBJ2-7,-,many
TGTGCCAGCGGGGTGTTCTCCTACGAGCAGTACTTC,CASGVFSYEQYF,TRBV27,TRBJ2-7,-,-
TGTGCCAGCAGTTGCGGTGAGCTCCTCGGGGGGGCTGGTAGGAATGAGCAGTTCTTC,CASSCGELLGGAGRNEQFF,TRBV12-3/TRBV12-4,TRBJ2-1,TRBD2,few
TGTGCCAGCAGCCTCAACCCAAACAGGGATACCGGGGAGCTGTTTTTT,CASSLNPNRDTGELFF,TRBV9,TRBJ2-2,-,-
TGCAGCGTCGCCTCAGGGGGCGGAGCGGCAGGTGAAGCTTTCTTT,CSVASGGGAAGEAFF,TRBV29-1,TRBJ1-1,TRBD1,few
TGCGCCAGCAGCCTCCGCCCCGGGACACAACACAATGAGCAGTTCTTC,CASSLRPGTQHNEQFF,TRBV5-1,TRBJ2-1,-,few
TGCAGTGCTAGAGAAAGGGCCACCTCCTACGAGCAGTACTTC,CSARERATSYEQYF,TRBV20-1,TRBJ2-7,-,-
TGTGCCAGCAGTTGGGACCTTAGCAATCAGCCCCAGCATTTT,CASSWDLSNQPQHF,TRBV7-2,TRBJ1-5,-,-
TGTGCCAGCAGTCTTACGGTGCCCGGCGGGGAGCTGTTTTTT,CASSLTVPGGELFF,TRBV12-3/TRBV12-4,TRBJ2-2,-,once
TGTGCCAGCAGTTTCCCTAGCGGGGGGTACACAGATACGCAGTATTTT,CASSFPSGGYTDTQYF,TRBV28,TRBJ2-3,TRBD2,few
TGTGCCAGCAGTTTACTGGGGCGGGGGAAAGGGAACACTGAAGCTTTCTTT,CASSLLGRGKGNTEAFF,TRBV12-3/TRBV12-4,TRBJ1-1,-,few
TGTGCCAGCAGTCTACCGACCCCTTGGGGCTACACCTTC,CASSLPTPWGYTF,TRBV28,TRBJ1-2,-,-
TGTGCCAGCAGCGGGCGGACAGGGGGCTACGAGCAGTACTTC,CASSGRTGGYEQYF,TRBV7-2,TRBJ2-7,TRBD1,-
TGTGCCATCAGTGAGTCTGTTAACACAGATACGCAGTATTTT,CAISESVNTDTQYF,TRBV10-3,TRBJ2-3,-,few
TGCGCCAGCAGTCAATCATACGGGAACTATGGCTACACCTTC,CASSQSYGNYGYTF,TRBV23-1,TRBJ1-2,-,-
TGTGCCACAGGGAAGGACGGCTACGAGCAGTACTTC,CATGKDGYEQYF,TRBV15,TRBJ2-7,-,-
TGCGCCAGCAGCTTGGAGGCAGGGCGGGAGCTGTTTTTT,CASSLEAGRELFF,TRBV5-1,TRBJ2-2,-,-
TGTGCCAGCAGCGTAGACGGCGGACTAGCGACTAATGAGCAGTTCTTC,CASSVDGGLATNEQFF,TRBV9,TRBJ2-1,TRBD2,few
TGTGCCAGCAGAACCTGGGCCATCAAGGGCCTAGCGAGCACAGATACGCAGTATTTT,CASRTWAIKGLASTDTQYF,TRBV11-1,TRBJ2-3,-,few
TGTGCCAGCAGTTTAAGGATAAGACCCGGGGAGCTGTTTTTT,CASSLRIRPGELFF,TRBV12-3/TRBV12-4,TRBJ2-2,-,-
TGTGCCAGCTCGTCTGACAGGGCCCTCTACAATGAGCAGTTCTTC,CASSSDRALYNEQFF,TRBV18,TRBJ2-1,TRBD1,-
TGTGCCAGCACACAGCGTCTCTCTGGGGCCAACGTCCTGACTTTC,CASTQRLSGANVLTF,TRBV6-2/TRBV6-3,TRBJ2-6,-,-
TGTGCCAGCAGCCAAGATGGGCGGGGGACCTACAATGAGCAGTTCTTC,CASSQDGRGTYNEQFF,TRBV14,TRBJ2-1,TRBD2,few
TGCGCCAGCAGCCAAGGAGTAGGCCGTTACACTGAAGCTTTCTTT,CASSQGVGRYTEAFF,TRBV4-1,TRBJ1-1,-,-
TGTGCCAGCCCGCGGGGGGGGCCTCAAGAGACCCAGTACTTC,CASPRGGPQETQYF,TRBV27,TRBJ2-5,TRBD2,-